The subject of this entry is one TCR beta chain. This sample was included in a study of blood T cell repertoires in COVID-19. Germline V gives CDR1 SNHLY, CDR2 FYNNEI. The trim removed 0 bases at V and 4 bases at J, leaving 9 bases unmatched. The CDR3 is 16 amino acids. TCRdb keeps only in-frame clones here, not all; method: immunoSEQ multiplex PCR. This table has about 150,000 clones, almost 80% appearing once. The sample taken for sequencing was peripheral blood. The source of this sequence is a man in his fifties or sixties with active or convalescent COVID-19. The chain links TRBV2 to TRBJ2-7; 7 positions agree with TRBD1. CDR3 sequence (DNA): TGTGCCAGCAGTGAAGCCCCGGGAAAGGGGGCATACGAGCAGTACTTC. It specifies CASSEAPGKGAYEQYF.